A single sample gave rise to the 32 T cell receptor beta chains below, sequenced in a study of T cells after yellow fever vaccination. Using its own MiXCR run on the 5' RACE reads, TCRdb lists one record per CDR3 protein. The sample gives about 53,000 distinct CDR3 sequences, about 5% of which show up once; around 30% is in the top ten. The source material was PBMCs, either bulk or a sorted T-cell subset (CD4+, CD8+, memory, or dextramer-sorted; not recorded which), sampled on the day of the yellow fever booster vaccination. All receptors derive from a man aged 18 to 30 who received the YFV17D yellow fever vaccine.

The table lists this clonotype with a few counts. V gene TRBV23-1 combines with J gene TRBJ2-3, with D unresolved. TRBV23-1 has ORF status, its function being uncertain. This CDR3 region has 13 residues. V lost 7 bases and J lost 2, with 10 bases in between. The CDR3 nucleotides are TGCGCCAGCATGGGCGGTTACACAGATACGCAGTATTTT. This gives the protein CASMGGYTDTQYF.

Ten or more counts support this clonotype. J is TRBJ1-1 and V is TRBV12-3 or TRBV12-4; 8 positions match TRBD1. This CDR3 has 15 amino acids. The junction had 5 bases not matched to a gene; V was cut back by 4 bases and J by 1 base. This CDR3 is CASSSAGTGNTEAFF. The CDR3 DNA reads as TGTGCCAGCAGTTCCGCCGGGACAGGGAACACTGAAGCTTTCTTT.

There are many counts of this clonotype. The chain is built from TRBV3-1 and TRBJ2-1; 11 nucleotides match TRBD2. Germline loops: CDR1 LGHDT, CDR2 YNNKEL (reference sequence). The length of the CDR3 is 15 residues. V was pared by 5 bases and J by 7 bases, with 7 bases of the junction left unmatched. CDR3 nucleotides: TGTGCCAGCAGCGAGCTAGCGGGGGGACTTAATGAGCAGTTCTTC. This sequence encodes CASSELAGGLNEQFF.

The sample holds many counts of this clonotype. The rearrangement links TRBV7-9 to TRBJ2-7; the D is unclear. The CDR3 runs 12 residues. Trimming removed 2 bases at V and 5 bases at J, with 7 bases between. Germline CDR1 reads SEHNR; CDR2 reads FQNEAQ (reference sequence). The CDR3 loop reads CASSLWGNEQYF. The CDR3 DNA is TGTGCCAGCAGCTTATGGGGTAACGAGCAGTACTTC.

This rearrangement joins TRBV23-1 to TRBJ1-6, with D unclear. TRBV23-1 is known as an ORF, though its function is uncertain. V was clipped by 3 bases and J by 10 bases, with 10 bases between them. The CDR3 has 13 amino acids. The CDR3 DNA follows: TGCGCCAGCAGTCATCCTAGTGCGTCACCCCTCCACTTT. It codes for CASSHPSASPLHF.

This clonotype was detected ten times or more. The V and J genes are TRBV5-1 and TRBJ2-2; D is ambiguous. The CDR3 sequence is 14 residues long. Trimming shortened V by 1 base and J by 2 bases, and 6 bases separated the two germline ends. Germline CDR1 reads SGHRS; CDR2 reads YFSETQ. The CDR3 spells CASSLSGNTGELFF. CDR3 in DNA: TGCGCCAGCAGCTTGTCGGGTAACACCGGGGAGCTGTTTTTT.

This clonotype is medium-sized (0.01 to 0.1%) within its sample. The chain joins TRBV12-3 or TRBV12-4 to TRBJ2-7, with 9 bases that match TRBD2. CDR3 length equals 14 residues. Trimming cost V 3 bases and J 7 bases; bases outside gene matches: 7. This chain's CDR3 is CASSFGGGAGEQYF. CDR3 in DNA: TGTGCCAGCAGTTTTGGCGGGGGGGCCGGTGAGCAGTACTTC.

The chain has TRBV9 and TRBJ2-7, with 8 nucleotides matching TRBD1. The V segment lost 4 bases and the J segment 3 bases; nucleotides outside the gene matches: 9. The CDR3 length is 15 residues. Germline CDR1 SGDLS, CDR2 YYNGEE. The CDR3 DNA sequence: TGTGCCAGCAGCCCACGGGACAGGCTTTTCTACGAGCAGTACTTC. Translation: CASSPRDRLFYEQYF.

This clonotype was detected ten times or more. The rearrangement uses TRBV12-3 or TRBV12-4 and TRBJ2-3; 8 bases agree with TRBD2. The V gene end was trimmed by 6 bases and the J gene end by 4 bases; junction bases not matched to a gene: 9. This CDR3 is built from 15 residues. The CDR3 protein is CASSPRGGMADTQYF. DNA of the CDR3: TGTGCCAGCAGCCCCCGGGGGGGGATGGCAGATACGCAGTATTTT.

There are many counts of this clonotype. The rearrangement links TRBV4-3 to TRBJ1-1; D unresolved. V was pared by 1 base and J by 6 bases, with 18 bases between. The germline gives CDR1 LGHNA, CDR2 YSLEER. This CDR3 comprises 16 residues. The CDR3 here is CASSQVVTGGYSEAFF. The CDR3 DNA follows: TGCGCCAGCAGCCAAGTGGTTACGGGAGGATACTCTGAAGCTTTCTTT.

The chain uses TRBV25-1 and TRBJ1-2, with 7 bases that match TRBD1. The V segment lost 1 base and the J segment 7 bases; nucleotides outside the gene matches: 6. The germline V gene has CDR1 MGHDK and CDR2 SYGVNS. This CDR3 has 14 amino acids. The DNA for the CDR3 is TGTGCCAGCAGTGAATCAGGGGGTCCCATTGGCTACACCTTC. This gives the protein CASSESGGPIGYTF.

The chain recombines TRBV5-1 with TRBJ1-1; no firm D call. Trimming removed 5 bases from V and 4 bases from J, with 12 bases in between. Germline values: CDR1 SGHRS, CDR2 YFSETQ. The CDR3 contains 13 residues. The CDR3 region has the DNA TGCGCCAGCAGTGGAGGACGGGGCACTGAAGCTTTCTTT. It encodes CASSGGRGTEAFF.

This chain uses TRBV9 with TRBJ2-5, with D unresolved. Trimming stripped 3 bases from V and 1 base from J, with 4 bases between. The germline V gene has CDR1 SGDLS and CDR2 YYNGEE. CDR3 length: 12 amino acids. CDR3 coding DNA: TGTGCCAGCAGCGGGCCCCAAGAGACCCAGTACTTC. Translation: CASSGPQETQYF.

J is TRBJ2-2 and V is TRBV3-1; TRBD2 aligns across 8 bases. Germline V gene lookup returns CDR1 LGHDT and CDR2 YNNKEL (reference sequence). The ends lost 0 bases at V and 6 bases at J; junction bases unmatched: 9. This CDR3 comprises 17 residues. DNA for the CDR3: TGTGCCAGCAGCCAAGAAGCTGCGGGGGGACGCCCCGGGGAGCTGTTTTTT. Translating gives CASSQEAAGGRPGELFF.

The sample holds many counts of this clonotype. This rearrangement joins TRBV6-1 to TRBJ2-3; TRBD1 matches at 7 bases. Trimming cost V 1 base and J 2 bases; bases outside gene matches: 3. The CDR3 is 15 amino acids. Germline V gene data show CDR1 as MNHNS and CDR2 as SASEGT. CDR3 amino acids: CASSEDGTATDTQYF. DNA of the CDR3: TGTGCCAGCAGTGAAGACGGGACAGCCACAGATACGCAGTATTTT.

This clonotype has more than one count but fewer than ten. The CDR3 nucleotides read TGTGCCAGCTCACCAGTCGGGACGGAATATGGCTACACCTTC. As protein: CASSPVGTEYGYTF. V usage is TRBV18 and J usage is TRBJ1-2; a possible D gene is TRBD1 (5 bases). The CDR3 extends over 14 amino acids. Germline-derived CDR1 and CDR2 are KGHSH and LQKENI. V dropped 2 bases and J dropped 5 bases, with 12 bases sitting between them. Combining the CDR3 with reference TRBV18 and TRBJ1-2 gives the whole variable domain NAGVMQNPRHLVRRRGQEARLRCSPMKGHSHVYWYRQLPEEGLKFMVYLQKENIIDESGMPKERFSAEFPKEGPSILRIQQVVRGDSAAYFCASSPVGTEYGYTFGSGTRLTVV.

This clonotype was counted at least ten times. The gene calls are TRBV7-9 and TRBJ2-7; the match to TRBD1 covers 7 bases. There are 13 residues in the CDR3. V was clipped by 4 bases and J by 4 bases; unmatched bases: 4. Per germline, CDR1 SEHNR and CDR2 FQNEAQ (reference sequence). The CDR3 is CASSSKGAYEQYF. As DNA, the CDR3 is TGTGCCAGCAGCTCCAAGGGGGCTTACGAGCAGTACTTC.

This clonotype has a count of ten or more. V and J are TRBV7-2 and TRBJ2-1; maybe TRBD1 (5 bases). The CDR3 spans 13 residues. With 5 bases removed from V and 4 bases from J, the gap between germline ends came to 9 bases. Germline V lookup: CDR1 SGHTA, CDR2 FQGNSA. The CDR3, as DNA: TGTGCCAGCAGCCTCGACAGATACAATGAGCAGTTCTTC. This codes for CASSLDRYNEQFF.

This clonotype was detected only a few times. The chain is built from TRBV6-1 and TRBJ1-3, with no clear D. V lost 2 bases and J lost 1, with 9 bases in between. This CDR3 has 15 residues. The germline CDR1 and CDR2 sequences are MNHNS and SASEGT. CDR3 nucleotides: TGTGCCAGCAGTGAACTACTGGTATCTGGAAACACCATATATTTT. Its protein is CASSELLVSGNTIYF.

This clonotype has just a few counts. The chain joins TRBV5-1 to TRBJ1-2; D may be TRBD1 (6 bases). Germline V lookup: CDR1 SGHRS, CDR2 YFSETQ. This CDR3 has 13 residues. The V and J ends lost 0 bases and 3 bases respectively, with 6 bases between them. This chain's CDR3 is CASSLDRDYGYTF. The CDR3 nucleotides read TGCGCCAGCAGCTTGGACAGGGACTATGGCTACACCTTC.

This clonotype was counted ten times or more. The chain combines TRBV5-5 with TRBJ1-6; no clear D. The V end was cut by 5 bases, the J end by 8 bases, with 20 bases between. The germline V gene encodes CDR1 SGHKS and CDR2 YYEKEE (reference sequence). This CDR3 contains 16 residues. In nucleotides, the CDR3 is TGTGCCAGCAGTTCTCTTGTGGTCCGAAGAGATTCACCCCTCCACTTT. Encoded protein: CASSSLVVRRDSPLHF.

In this sample, this clonotype turned up a few times. V gene TRBV11-2 combines with J gene TRBJ1-5; unclear D gene. The germline CDR1 and CDR2 sequences are SGHAT and FQNNGV. The CDR3 spans 16 residues. V was shortened by 7 bases and J by 6 bases, with 22 bases between the two germline ends. Here the CDR3 reads CASIFDTHSIPQPQHF. The CDR3 DNA is TGTGCCAGCATCTTCGACACTCACTCGATCCCTCAGCCCCAGCATTTT.

There are many counts of this clonotype. V is TRBV7-6 and J is TRBJ2-3; D ambiguous. With 5 bases removed from V and 6 bases from J, the gap between germline ends came to 9 bases. The CDR3 loop spans 12 amino acids. Germline V lookup: CDR1 SGHVS, CDR2 FNYEAQ. The CDR3 DNA reads TGTGCCAGCAGCGGACCCGTGGATACGCAGTATTTT. It encodes CASSGPVDTQYF.

This rearrangement joins TRBV5-6 to TRBJ1-3; D unclear. The V end lost 0 bases, the J end lost 0 bases, and 7 bases lay between the germline ends. The CDR3 consists of 15 residues. The germline V gene has CDR1 SGHDT and CDR2 YYEEEE. Written as DNA, the CDR3 is TGTGCCAGCAGCTTGGGGGTGTCCTCTGGAAACACCATATATTTT. This translates into CASSLGVSSGNTIYF.

There are many counts of this clonotype. The V call is TRBV20-1, the J call TRBJ2-3; tentatively, D is TRBD1 or TRBD2 (7 bases each). Trimming stripped 4 bases from V and 5 bases from J, with 16 bases between. Looked up from germline, CDR1 is DFQATT and CDR2 is SNEGSKA (reference sequence). The CDR3 is 14 amino acids. The CDR3 DNA reads as TGCAGTGCTATCAGGGGGGGCGTGGGAGATACGCAGTATTTT. Its protein is CSAIRGGVGDTQYF.

This clonotype was seen ten or more times. V usage is TRBV7-9 and J usage is TRBJ2-6, with D unclear. The CDR3 is 15 residues long. V lost 5 bases, J lost 0 bases, and 8 bases lay in between. The germline CDR1 and CDR2 sequences are SEHNR and FQNEAQ (reference sequence). CDR3 in amino acids: CASSRGLSGANVLTF. CDR3 nucleotide sequence: TGTGCCAGCAGCCGCGGTCTCTCTGGGGCCAACGTCCTGACTTTC.

This clonotype was detected many times. The chain uses TRBV27 and TRBJ1-1, with TRBD1 matching over 9 bases. This CDR3 is built from 15 residues. Germline assignment: CDR1 MNHEY and CDR2 SMNVEV (reference sequence). V shed 4 bases, J shed 3 bases, and the junction held 6 bases outside the gene matches. The DNA for the CDR3 is TGTGCCAGCAGTTCACAGGGGGCACGGGACACTGAAGCTTTCTTT. It encodes CASSSQGARDTEAFF.

This clonotype was counted many times. CDR3 loop: CASTRTGGIIPGANVLTF. As DNA, the CDR3 is TGCGCCAGCACCCGAACAGGGGGCATTATTCCTGGGGCCAACGTCCTGACTTTC. This chain uses TRBV10-1 with TRBJ2-6; 9 bases match TRBD1. The J segment lost 2 bases and the V segment lost 7 bases, leaving 12 bases of the junction unmatched. CDR3 length equals 18 residues. Germline V gene sequence: CDR1 WNHNN, CDR2 SYGVQD (reference sequence).

In this sample, this clonotype turned up many times. This chain connects TRBV12-3 or TRBV12-4 to TRBJ2-7; weak D call: TRBD1 (6 bases). The CDR3 consists of 15 residues. V gave up 3 bases and J gave up 7 bases, with 19 bases separating them. DNA of the CDR3: TGTGCCAGCAGTTTTTCCGGCAGGGGCGGACAAGAGCAGTACTTC. Translating gives CASSFSGRGGQEQYF.

This clonotype has only a few counts. The rearrangement joins TRBV12-3 or TRBV12-4 to TRBJ2-5; D perhaps matches TRBD2 (5 bases). The CDR3 loop spans 12 amino acids. The germline V and J ends were trimmed by 5 bases and 3 bases, with 7 bases remaining between them. CDR3 nucleotides: TGTGCCAGCAGTAGAGCGGAAGAGACCCAGTACTTC. It translates to CASSRAEETQYF.

In its sample, this clonotype was seen a few times. The rearrangement links TRBV6-2 or TRBV6-3 to TRBJ1-2; possibly TRBD1 for D (5 bases). The germline V gene encodes CDR1 MNHEY and CDR2 SVGEGT. Between the trimmed V and J ends, which lost 5 bases and 2 bases, there was a span of 12 bases. The CDR3 spans 14 residues. The chain's CDR3 is CASSRQGWNYGYTF. Here the CDR3 DNA reads TGTGCCAGCAGTCGGCAGGGATGGAACTATGGCTACACCTTC.

V is TRBV5-6 and J is TRBJ2-1; D is ambiguous. The CDR3 totals 15 residues. Germline CDR1 and CDR2: SGHDT and YYEEEE. V lost 0 bases and J lost 5, with 12 bases in between. In DNA form, the CDR3 reads TGTGCCAGCAGCTTGGCGTTCCGGACGAACAATGAGCAGTTCTTC. Translating it yields CASSLAFRTNNEQFF.